A single sample is the source of the 2 T cell receptor beta chains below, sequenced in a study of cytomegalovirus exposure and HLA in healthy donors. Sequencing was performed with immunoSEQ multiplex PCR; in TCRdb, only in-frame clones are kept and a portion is missing. The data contain around 99,000 clones, almost 90% of them singletons. The sequenced sample was PBMCs. All receptors derive from a young woman in good health and CMV-seronegative.

V is TRBV27 and J is TRBJ2-2; a weak D match, TRBD2 (5 bases). Trimming took 8 bases from V and 9 from J, leaving 25 bases between them. CDR1 and CDR2 from the germline V gene are MNHEY and SMNVEV (reference sequence). The CDR3 length is 16 residues. This CDR3 is CASGLRMAGLYRELFF. CDR3 DNA: TGTGCCAGCGGGCTTAGGATGGCAGGACTCTACCGGGAGCTGTTTTTT.

The chain employs TRBV5-1 and TRBJ2-5, with 8 bases identical to TRBD2. The CDR3 has 16 amino acids. Germline-derived CDR1 and CDR2 are SGHRS and YFSETQ. With 0 bases clipped from V and 1 base from J, the junction kept 5 bases outside the gene matches. CDR3 sequence (DNA): TGCGCCAGCAGCTTGGTTTCCAGCGGGAGCCAAGAGACCCAGTACTTC. Translating gives CASSLVSSGSQETQYF.